This entry lists 29 T cell receptor beta chains sequenced from one sample in a study of CD8 T cells in Susac syndrome. Reverse transcription of about 0.45 to 1 ug RNA was performed with random hexamers. TCRdb processed the immunoSEQ multiplex PCR reads anew with MiXCR; each CDR3 protein has one entry. The profile shows about 190,000 distinct CDR3 sequences, about 95% of them singletons. The sequenced material came from CD8+ T cells from PBMCs. Every receptor here comes from a human donor with Susac syndrome.

This clonotype showed up just once. The CDR3 nucleotides are TGCAGTGCTCCTATTGGCGGGGGAAGTGGCTACACCTTC. It is translated as CSAPIGGGSGYTF. This chain uses TRBV20-1 with TRBJ1-2; TRBD1 is a possible D gene (5 bases). Trimming cost V 5 bases and J 7 bases, with 17 bases left between them. This CDR3 comprises 13 residues. Per the germline V gene, CDR1 is DFQATT and CDR2 is SNEGSKA (reference sequence).

The chain is built from TRBV25-1 and TRBJ2-7, with 11 bases aligning to TRBD1. Unmatched junction bases numbered 4, after V lost 4 bases and J lost 2 bases. The length of the CDR3 is 15 residues. Germline V lookup: CDR1 MGHDK, CDR2 SYGVNS. CDR3 protein: CASSAGTGGTYEQYF. CDR3 DNA: TGTGCCAGCAGTGCCGGGACAGGGGGAACCTACGAGCAGTACTTC.

The V and J genes are TRBV12-5 and TRBJ2-5; D unresolved. Trimming pared 3 bases from V and 2 bases from J, leaving 13 bases between. There are 15 residues in the CDR3. Germline values: CDR1 LGHNT, CDR2 FRNRAP. The CDR3 loop is CASGFLRANQETQYF. The CDR3 region has the DNA TGTGCTAGTGGTTTCCTCCGAGCAAATCAAGAGACCCAGTACTTC.

The chain combines TRBV19 with TRBJ2-2, with 8 bases matching TRBD2. The germline V gene encodes CDR1 LNHDA and CDR2 SQIVND (reference sequence). The V segment lost 7 bases and the J segment 6 bases; nucleotides outside the gene matches: 7. The CDR3 covers 14 residues. The CDR3 DNA is TGTGCCAGTAACGGCGGGGGGAAATCCGGGGAGCTGTTTTTT. This sequence encodes CASNGGGKSGELFF.

The chain employs TRBV24-1 and TRBJ1-5; perhaps TRBD1 as D (5 bases). The CDR3 runs 14 residues. Between the trimmed V and J ends, which lost 3 bases and 7 bases, there was a span of 12 bases. In germline, CDR1 is KGHDR, CDR2 SFDVKD. DNA of the CDR3: TGTGCCACCAGTGATCGGGGGGTGGGGCAGCCCCAGCATTTT. As protein: CATSDRGVGQPQHF.

This sequence joins TRBV30 and TRBJ2-1, with TRBD2 as a possible D gene (5 bases). V lost 5 bases and J lost 6, with 8 bases in between. The CDR3 sequence is 11 residues long. Germline CDR1 reads GTSNPN; CDR2 reads SVGIG (reference sequence). The CDR3 nucleotides are TGTGCCTGGGTGACTACCAATGAGCAGTTCTTC. This gives the protein CAWVTTNEQFF.

This sequence joins TRBV28 and TRBJ2-6; D unclear. CDR3 length: 15 residues. Germline V gene sequence: CDR1 MDHEN, CDR2 SYDVKM. Trimming shortened V by 5 bases and J by 0 bases, and 8 bases separated the two germline ends. The CDR3: CASSPRLSGANVLTF. DNA of the CDR3: TGTGCCAGCAGTCCCAGACTCTCTGGGGCCAACGTCCTGACTTTC.

This chain joins TRBV3-1 and TRBJ2-7; D gene ambiguous. The length of the CDR3 is 13 residues. Germline CDR1 reads LGHDT; CDR2 reads YNNKEL (reference sequence). The ends were cut back, 1 base at V and 5 bases at J, with 9 bases in the middle. CDR3 DNA: TGTGCCAGCAGCCAAGGGGTGGCAAACGAGCAGTACTTC. Its translation: CASSQGVANEQYF.

The chain joins TRBV29-1 to TRBJ2-1; no clear D gene. Germline lookup yields CDR1 SQVTM and CDR2 ANQGSEA. The CDR3 consists of 12 residues. The V and J ends lost 2 bases and 4 bases respectively, with 6 bases between them. CDR3 nucleotide sequence: TGCAGCGTTGAAAGGAGATACAATGAGCAGTTCTTC. Protein sequence: CSVERRYNEQFF.

This clonotype was found a few times. The rearrangement links TRBV6-5 to TRBJ2-1, with D possibly TRBD2 on 6 matching bases. Looked up from germline, CDR1 is MNHEY and CDR2 is SVGAGI. Deletions cut 4 bases from V and 4 bases from J, with 8 bases between. The CDR3 is made up of 13 amino acids. The DNA for the CDR3 is TGTGCCAGCAGTTTTGGGGGGTACAATGAGCAGTTCTTC. As protein: CASSFGGYNEQFF.

The sample holds one count of this clonotype. V usage is TRBV20-1 and J usage is TRBJ1-5, with a weak D call TRBD1 (6 bases). V lost 6 bases and J lost 4, with 10 bases in between. The V gene's germline CDR1 is DFQATT and CDR2 SNEGSKA (reference sequence). The CDR3 has 12 residues. The CDR3 is CSAETGNQPQHF. The DNA for the CDR3 is TGCAGTGCCGAAACAGGGAATCAGCCCCAGCATTTT.

This chain joins TRBV20-1 and TRBJ2-6; 8 bases are shared with TRBD2. The CDR3 covers 13 residues. V lost 8 bases to trimming and J lost 9 bases; unmatched junction nucleotides: 9. CDR1 DFQATT and CDR2 SNEGSKA come from the germline V gene (reference sequence). CDR3 bases: TGCAGTCTATACGGGGGGGTTGACAACGTCCTGACTTTC. Translating gives CSLYGGVDNVLTF.

V usage is TRBV9 and J usage is TRBJ2-6; no reliable D call. CDR1 is SGDLS, CDR2 YYNGEE, per germline. V lost 3 bases, J lost 4 bases, and 8 bases lay in between. The CDR3 extends over 14 amino acids. The CDR3 region is CASSGATGANVLTF. CDR3 nucleotide sequence: TGTGCCAGCAGCGGGGCGACAGGGGCCAACGTCCTGACTTTC.

The chain combines TRBV24-1 with TRBJ2-2, with D possibly being TRBD2 (6 bases). The germline V and J ends were trimmed by 9 bases and 0 bases, with 13 bases remaining between them. Germline assignment: CDR1 KGHDR and CDR2 SFDVKD. CDR3 length equals 15 residues. The CDR3 bases are TGTGCCACCGGACTGGGGACTGCGAACACCGGGGAGCTGTTTTTT. It yields the protein CATGLGTANTGELFF.

J is TRBJ1-2 and V is TRBV4-2; D is ambiguous. Germline CDR1 is LGHNA and CDR2 is YNFKEQ. The CDR3 runs 17 residues. Trimming stripped 0 bases from V and 5 bases from J, with 19 bases between. The CDR3 region has the DNA TGTGCCAGCAGCCAAGACCGGGCGGGCCACCGTGTTTATGGCTACACCTTC. It encodes CASSQDRAGHRVYGYTF.

V is TRBV3-1 and J is TRBJ1-1; D may be TRBD1 (5 bases). CDR3 length equals 14 residues. Trimming took off 2 bases at V and 3 bases at J, with 10 bases between the two ends. CDR1 is LGHDT, CDR2 YNNKEL, per germline (reference sequence). CDR3 in DNA: TGTGCCAGCAGCCAATGGGGGAGTGACACTGAAGCTTTCTTT. It translates to CASSQWGSDTEAFF.

The chain joins TRBV13 to TRBJ2-2; D is perhaps TRBD2 (5 bases). The CDR3 sequence is 14 residues long. Per germline, CDR1 PRHDT and CDR2 FYEKMQ (reference sequence). V was cut by 0 bases and J by 6 bases, with 8 bases left in between. The CDR3 region is CASSLGLAPGELFF. CDR3 DNA: TGTGCCAGCAGCTTAGGTCTAGCCCCCGGGGAGCTGTTTTTT.

This clonotype was counted a single time. The chain joins TRBV7-3 to TRBJ2-1; 8 nucleotides line up with TRBD2. Trimming cost V 5 bases and J 2 bases; bases outside gene matches: 11. The length of the CDR3 is 17 residues. CDR1 is SGHTA and CDR2 is FQGTGA in the germline V gene. The CDR3 DNA is TGTGCCAGCAGCCAAGGTCGTCTAGCGGGCCCCTACAATGAGCAGTTCTTC. As protein: CASSQGRLAGPYNEQFF.

This clonotype is a singleton in its sample. The chain couples TRBV19 to TRBJ2-1; D remains ambiguous. From germline, CDR1 is LNHDA and CDR2 SQIVND (reference sequence). V lost 8 bases and J 7 bases, leaving 9 bases between the germline ends. CDR3 length: 11 amino acids. The CDR3 DNA is TGTGCCAGTCTTGACTCGAATGAGCAGTTCTTC. This translates into CASLDSNEQFF.

The V gene is TRBV13, the J gene TRBJ1-1, with TRBD1 as a possible D gene (5 bases). Germline CDR1 is PRHDT and CDR2 is FYEKMQ (reference sequence). The CDR3 runs 12 residues. V lost 5 bases and J 11 bases, leaving 15 bases between the germline ends. The CDR3 bases are TGTGCCAGCAGCGAGGTCAGGGTGAAGGCTTTCTTT. Protein product: CASSEVRVKAFF.

The chain employs TRBV18 and TRBJ2-7, with unresolved D. V lost 3 bases, J lost 2 bases, and 11 bases lay in between. The CDR3 is 14 residues long. Germline CDR1 and CDR2: KGHSH and LQKENI. The CDR3 nucleotides are TGTGCCAGCTCACCTAACGACTTAACCTACGAGCAGTACTTC. Its translation is CASSPNDLTYEQYF. Using reference TRBV18 and TRBJ2-7 for the parts outside the CDR3, the full variable domain is NAGVMQNPRHLVRRRGQEARLRCSPMKGHSHVYWYRQLPEEGLKFMVYLQKENIIDESGMPKERFSAEFPKEGPSILRIQQVVRGDSAAYFCASSPNDLTYEQYFGPGTRLTVT.

V usage is TRBV6-1 and J usage is TRBJ2-7; D uncertain. Per the germline V gene, CDR1 is MNHNS and CDR2 is SASEGT. The CDR3 length is 15 residues. V was clipped by 2 bases and J by 7 bases, with 18 bases between them. The CDR3 sequence: CASSEKNAPIGEQYF. The DNA for the CDR3 is TGTGCCAGCAGTGAAAAGAATGCCCCCATTGGGGAGCAGTACTTC.

CDR3: CASSLDSATIYEQYF. CDR3 DNA: TGTGCCAGCAGCTTGGACAGCGCCACCATCTACGAGCAGTACTTC. This rearrangement joins TRBV5-6 to TRBJ2-7; D is unclear. Trimming pared 0 bases from V and 3 bases from J, leaving 13 bases between. CDR1 and CDR2 from the germline V gene are SGHDT and YYEEEE. The CDR3 is made up of 15 amino acids.

This chain uses TRBV7-8 with TRBJ2-3, with D possibly matching TRBD2 (6 bases). CDR1 SGHVS and CDR2 FQNEAQ come from the germline V gene. This CDR3 region has 14 residues. Deletions cut 5 bases from V and 11 bases from J, with 20 bases between. CDR3 region: CASSLGGPRERQYF. CDR3 sequence (DNA): TGTGCCAGCAGCCTAGGAGGACCCCGGGAGCGGCAGTATTTT. Looking up the rest from reference TRBV7-8 and TRBJ2-3 gives the full variable domain: GAGVSQSPRYKVAKRGQDVALRCDPISGHVSLFWYQQALGQGPEFLTYFQNEAQLDKSGLPSDRFFAERPEGSVSTLKIQRTQQEDSAVYLCASSLGGPRERQYFGPGTRLTVL.

The chain recombines TRBV7-8 with TRBJ2-5; D is unresolved. This CDR3 spans 11 amino acids. Germline V gives CDR1 SGHVS, CDR2 FQNEAQ. V lost 10 bases, J lost 3 bases, and 9 bases lay in between. This chain's CDR3 is CATARKETQYF. The CDR3 bases are TGTGCCACAGCAAGGAAAGAGACCCAGTACTTC.

The chain carries TRBV15 and TRBJ2-5; 8 nucleotides align to TRBD2. CDR3 length: 14 residues. V shed 3 bases, J shed 4 bases, and the junction held 4 bases outside the gene matches. Germline lookup yields CDR1 LNHNV and CDR2 YYDKDF (reference sequence). CDR3 loop: CATSSTGGRETQYF. The CDR3 DNA follows: TGTGCCACCAGCAGCACGGGGGGGCGAGAGACCCAGTACTTC.

The chain joins TRBV29-1 to TRBJ1-1; a possible D gene is TRBD1 (6 bases). The CDR3 is 13 residues long. Germline V gene lookup returns CDR1 SQVTM and CDR2 ANQGSEA. With 7 bases removed from V and 4 bases from J, the gap between germline ends came to 16 bases. The CDR3 DNA sequence: TGCAGCGGAGGGGGTGGATTTGCCACTGAAGCTTTCTTT. Protein product: CSGGGGFATEAFF.

The chain joins TRBV7-9 to TRBJ1-1; 8 bases line up with TRBD1. Germline trimming cut 1 base from V and 4 bases from J; bases unmatched to any gene: 2. The CDR3 extends over 14 amino acids. Germline V CDR1 and CDR2: SEHNR, FQNEAQ (reference sequence). CDR3 nucleotide sequence: TGTGCCAGCAGCTTAGAACAGGGGGGCACTGAAGCTTTCTTT. Amino acids: CASSLEQGGTEAFF.

A few counts support this clonotype. The chain links TRBV25-1 to TRBJ2-7; D is uncertain. CDR3 size: 14 residues. Germline V gives CDR1 MGHDK, CDR2 SYGVNS. Trimming pared 3 bases from V and 5 bases from J, leaving 14 bases between. Written as DNA, the CDR3 is TGTGCCAGCAGTGATTGGCTAGAGATCAACGAGCAGTACTTC. Residues: CASSDWLEINEQYF.